The rows below give T cell receptor beta chains drawn from one sample of a study of T cell responses to AZD1222 COVID-19 vaccine. Measured with immunoSEQ multiplex PCR; TCRdb has only the in-frame clones, and not every one. The data contain 110,000 to 150,000 clones, 88% of them singletons. This material consisted of peripheral blood, taken 28 days after the second AZD1222 dose. Receptors were obtained from an adult who received the AZD1222 COVID-19 vaccine. Each CDR3 is given with its conserved first and last residue. A D gene is named only where the DNA matches it firmly. Clone size, where shown, is once, few, many, or a class for clones that have expanded.

V gene,D gene,J gene,clone size,CDR3 protein,CDR3 DNA
TRBV11-3,TRBD1,TRBJ2-6,NA,CASSLGQGATGANVLTF,TGTGCCAGCAGCTTGGGACAGGGGGCAACTGGGGCCAACGTCCTGACTTTC
TRBV5-1,NA,TRBJ1-1,NA,CASSLKVVGTEAFF,TGCGCCAGCAGCTTGAAGGTAGTGGGCACTGAAGCTTTCTTT
TRBV7-9,NA,TRBJ1-3,NA,CASSLVSGNTIYF,TGTGCCAGCAGCTTAGTCTCTGGAAACACCATATATTTT
TRBV4-3,TRBD1,TRBJ1-3,NA,CASSQVQGANTIYF,TGCGCCAGCAGCCAAGTCCAGGGGGCAAACACCATATATTTT
TRBV7-3,NA,TRBJ2-2,NA,CASSSADSINTGELFF,TGTGCCAGCAGCTCCGCGGACTCGATTAACACCGGGGAGCTGTTTTTT
TRBV7-3,TRBD2,TRBJ2-7,NA,CASSLGLPGLALFSYEQYF,TGTGCCAGCAGCTTAGGGCTCCCGGGACTAGCTCTTTTTTCCTACGAGCAGTACTTC
TRBV13,NA,TRBJ2-7,NA,CASSLDGRPYEQYF,TGTGCCAGCAGCTTAGACGGGAGACCCTACGAGCAGTACTTC
TRBV5-1,TRBD1,TRBJ2-7,few,CASSLKQGAYEQYF,TGCGCCAGCAGCTTGAAGCAGGGGGCCTACGAGCAGTACTTC
TRBV7-2,TRBD1,TRBJ1-2,NA,CASSLAPQGSGYTF,TGTGCCAGCAGCTTGGCCCCACAGGGGAGTGGCTACACCTTC
TRBV6-4,NA,TRBJ1-6,NA,CASRRDQNSPLHF,TGTGCCAGCAGACGGGACCAAAATTCACCCCTCCACTTT
TRBV5-1,NA,TRBJ1-6,NA,CASRQWAGNVSPLHF,TGCGCCAGCAGGCAATGGGCAGGGAATGTCTCACCCCTCCACTTT
TRBV7-9,NA,TRBJ1-1,NA,CASSPIPDPDGAFF,TGTGCCAGCAGCCCGATTCCGGACCCTGATGGAGCTTTCTTT
TRBV6-2/TRBV6-3,NA,TRBJ2-3,NA,CASSQVGLDTQYF,TGTGCCAGCAGTCAGGTGGGGTTGGATACGCAGTATTTT
TRBV6-5,NA,TRBJ1-6,NA,CASSYSRDRLGSPLHF,TGTGCCAGCAGTTACTCGAGAGACAGGCTTGGATCACCCCTCCACTTT
TRBV28,NA,TRBJ2-3,NA,CASSRLPRTDTQYF,TGTGCCAGCAGTCGCCTCCCCCGCACAGATACGCAGTATTTT
TRBV7-2,NA,TRBJ1-1,once,CASSQAGSSAEAFF,TGTGCCAGCAGCCAGGCGGGAAGTAGCGCTGAAGCTTTCTTT
TRBV6-1,NA,TRBJ2-4,NA,CASSDSIWGTDLAKNIQYF,TGTGCCAGCAGTGATTCTATATGGGGGACGGACCTAGCCAAAAACATTCAGTACTTC
TRBV7-2,NA,TRBJ2-1,NA,CASSLTDSWSEQFF,TGTGCCAGCAGCCTGACCGACAGTTGGAGCGAGCAGTTCTTC
TRBV5-1,TRBD2,TRBJ2-3,NA,CASSSSTGGTDTQYF,TGCGCCAGCAGCAGCAGCACGGGAGGGACAGATACGCAGTATTTT
TRBV5-1,NA,TRBJ2-7,NA,CASSLAPQGGQFSYEQYF,TGCGCCAGCAGCTTGGCCCCACAGGGAGGACAGTTTAGCTACGAGCAGTACTTC
TRBV6-6,NA,TRBJ1-5,NA,CASRPRGNQPQHF,TGTGCCAGCAGGCCGAGAGGGAATCAGCCCCAGCATTTT
TRBV2,NA,TRBJ2-3,NA,CASSAREHPDTQYF,TGTGCCAGCAGTGCCAGGGAGCATCCAGATACGCAGTATTTT
TRBV6-5,TRBD1,TRBJ1-5,NA,CASRGRDRDNQPQHF,TGTGCCAGCAGGGGCCGGGACAGGGACAATCAGCCCCAGCATTTT
TRBV11-2,NA,TRBJ2-5,NA,CASSLGLPGTQYF,TGTGCCAGCAGCTTAGGGCTCCCAGGGACCCAGTACTTC
TRBV19,NA,TRBJ2-7,NA,CASSAAVDGGYEQYF,TGTGCCAGTAGTGCGGCGGTGGACGGGGGCTACGAGCAGTACTTC
TRBV14,TRBD1,TRBJ1-1,NA,CASSLRIGTGGVTEAFF,TGTGCCAGCAGCCTTCGGATAGGGACAGGGGGCGTCACTGAAGCTTTCTTT
TRBV7-2,NA,TRBJ1-2,NA,CASSLDSLYGYTF,TGTGCCAGCAGCCTGGACAGCCTTTATGGCTACACCTTC
TRBV27,TRBD1,TRBJ1-3,NA,CASNGQVPKMSGNTIYF,TGTGCCAGCAATGGACAGGTGCCGAAGATGTCTGGAAACACCATATATTTT
TRBV7-9,NA,TRBJ1-2,NA,CASSLEDRGYTF,TGTGCCAGCAGCTTGGAGGACCGGGGCTACACCTTC
TRBV4-3,NA,TRBJ1-4,NA,CASSQRGRGENEKLFF,TGCGCCAGCAGCCAACGGGGAAGAGGGGAGAATGAAAAACTGTTTTTT
TRBV4-2,NA,TRBJ1-4,NA,CASSQVGGVGNEKLFF,TGTGCCAGCAGCCAAGTAGGGGGTGTAGGGAATGAAAAACTGTTTTTT
TRBV28,NA,TRBJ1-6,NA,CASSFSFFNSPLHF,TGTGCCAGCAGTTTTTCCTTTTTTAATTCACCCCTCCACTTT
TRBV19,TRBD1,TRBJ2-1,NA,CASSGQGVYNEQFF,TGTGCCAGTAGTGGACAGGGGGTTTACAATGAGCAGTTCTTC
TRBV3-1/TRBV3-2,NA,TRBJ2-6,NA,CGTASSGANVLTF,TGCGGGACGGCCAGCTCTGGGGCCAACGTCCTGACTTTC
TRBV19,NA,TRBJ2-7,NA,CASSLKAAKASHEQYF,TGTGCCAGTAGTCTTAAAGCGGCTAAAGCGTCACACGAGCAGTACTTC
TRBV27,NA,TRBJ2-2,few,CATSQGSPNTGELFF,TGTGCCACAAGTCAGGGATCCCCGAACACCGGGGAGCTGTTTTTT
TRBV6-5,NA,TRBJ1-2,NA,CASSLYGYTF,TGTGCCAGCAGCTTGTATGGCTACACCTTC
TRBV6-5,NA,TRBJ1-2,NA,CASSYSGYTF,TGTGCCAGCAGTTACAGTGGCTACACCTTC
TRBV9,NA,TRBJ1-6,NA,CASSPTGLNSPLHF,TGTGCCAGCAGCCCGACAGGACTTAATTCACCCCTCCACTTT
TRBV4-3,NA,TRBJ2-1,NA,CASSIGVMNEQFF,TGCGCCAGCAGCATAGGGGTGATGAATGAGCAGTTCTTC
TRBV19,NA,TRBJ2-7,NA,CASSTTSGPSEQYF,TGTGCCAGTAGTACTACTAGTGGGCCCAGCGAGCAGTACTTC